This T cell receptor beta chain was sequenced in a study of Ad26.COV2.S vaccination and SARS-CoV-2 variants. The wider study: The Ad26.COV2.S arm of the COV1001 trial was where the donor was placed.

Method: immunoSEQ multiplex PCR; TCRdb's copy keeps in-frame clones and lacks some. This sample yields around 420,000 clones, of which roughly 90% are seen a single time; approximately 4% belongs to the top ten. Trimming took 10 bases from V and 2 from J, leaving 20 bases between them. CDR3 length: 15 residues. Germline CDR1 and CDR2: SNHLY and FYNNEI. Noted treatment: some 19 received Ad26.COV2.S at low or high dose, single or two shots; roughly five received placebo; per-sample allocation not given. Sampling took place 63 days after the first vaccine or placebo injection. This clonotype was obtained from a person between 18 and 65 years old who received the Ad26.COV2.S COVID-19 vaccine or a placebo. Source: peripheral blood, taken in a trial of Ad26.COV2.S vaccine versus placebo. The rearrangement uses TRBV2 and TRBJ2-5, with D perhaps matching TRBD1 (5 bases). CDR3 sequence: CATRPAGLLQETQYF. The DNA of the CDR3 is TGTGCCACCCGCCCCGCAGGGCTTCTTCAAGAGACCCAGTACTTC.